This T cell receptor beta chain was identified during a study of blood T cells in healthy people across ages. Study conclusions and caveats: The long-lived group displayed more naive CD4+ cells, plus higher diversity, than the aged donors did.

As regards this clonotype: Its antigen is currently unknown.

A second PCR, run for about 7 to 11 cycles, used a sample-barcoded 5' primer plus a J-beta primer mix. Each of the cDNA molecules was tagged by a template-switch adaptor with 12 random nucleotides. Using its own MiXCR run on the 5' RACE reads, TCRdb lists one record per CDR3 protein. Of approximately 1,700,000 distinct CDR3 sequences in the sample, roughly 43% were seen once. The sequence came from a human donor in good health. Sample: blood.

The chain's CDR3 is CASRWDRANTEAFF. CDR3 in DNA: TGTGCCAGCAGGTGGGACAGGGCGAACACTGAAGCTTTCTTT. The chain joins TRBV6-2 or TRBV6-3 to TRBJ1-1; 9 positions match TRBD1. V lost 6 bases and J lost 1; bases outside the gene matches: 3. The CDR3 contains 14 residues. Germline CDR1 reads MNHEY; CDR2 reads SVGEGT.